What follows is one T cell receptor beta chain and its context. The record originates from a study of early T cells in non-severe SARS-CoV-2 infection. This CDR3 spans 14 amino acids. Germline assignment: CDR1 SEHNR and CDR2 FQNEAQ (reference sequence). Trimming stripped 5 bases from V and 5 bases from J, with 12 bases between. TCRdb passed the 5' RACE reads through MiXCR, listing each CDR3 protein once. The sample lists tens of thousands of distinct CDR3 sequences; roughly 16% were seen once. The chain employs TRBV7-9 and TRBJ2-2; D unresolved. This material consisted of whole blood, taken at baseline. The TCR was taken from an adult who was a healthcare worker with PCR-confirmed SARS-CoV-2 infection or an uninfected control (not recorded which). CDR3 in amino acids: CASSDERLTGELFF. The CDR3 DNA sequence: TGTGCCAGCAGCGACGAGAGGCTAACCGGGGAGCTGTTTTTT.